These T cell receptor beta chains were read from a single sample in a study of cytomegalovirus exposure and HLA in healthy donors. Sequenced by immunoSEQ multiplex PCR; TCRdb stores in-frame clones only, minus some. This table has some 87,000 clones, around 80% appearing once. Sequenced: PBMCs. Source of these receptors: a man aged 25 to 40 in good health and CMV-seronegative. Both conserved end residues are part of each CDR3. A D gene is named only where the DNA matches it firmly. Clone size appears in some rows only: once, few, many, or a class for an expanded clone.

size	J	V	D	DNA	CDR3
-	TRBJ1-5	TRBV28	-	TGTGCCAGCAGTTTGGGGGGGGCACTGGTTCAGCCCCAGCATTTT	CASSLGGALVQPQHF
-	TRBJ1-2	TRBV27	TRBD1	TGTGCCAGCAGTTTTAACAGGGGGCTAAATGGCTACACCTTC	CASSFNRGLNGYTF
once	TRBJ2-7	TRBV6-5	TRBD2	TGTGCCAGCACCGCGGGACTAGCGGGCAACTACGAGCAGTACTTC	CASTAGLAGNYEQYF
-	TRBJ2-2	TRBV4-3	-	TGCGCCAGCAGCCAAAACTCAGGGGGGTATAACACCGGGGAGCTGTTTTTT	CASSQNSGGYNTGELFF
-	TRBJ1-2	TRBV5-1	TRBD1	TGCGCCAGCAGCTTGTGGGACAGGCTCGGGGGCTACACCTTC	CASSLWDRLGGYTF
once	TRBJ2-1	TRBV7-8	-	TGTGCCAGCAGCTTAGAAGCGGGCATCGGCAATGAGCAGTTCTTC	CASSLEAGIGNEQFF
-	TRBJ1-4	TRBV19	TRBD1	TGTGCCAGTAGAAATGGACAGGGGAAATTTAGTGAAAAACTGTTTTTT	CASRNGQGKFSEKLFF
few	TRBJ1-1	TRBV5-8	TRBD1	TGTGCCAGCAAACAGGGGATTCGGCGTGGCACTGAAGCTTTCTTT	CASKQGIRRGTEAFF
-	TRBJ1-5	TRBV18	TRBD1	TGTGCCAGCTCACCTATCGGGGGAGACAGGGGGCAGAATCAGCCCCAGCATTTT	CASSPIGGDRGQNQPQHF
once	TRBJ2-2	TRBV5-1	TRBD2	TGCGCCAGCAGCTTGGAGTTGGGAGGGACCGGGGAGCTGTTTTTT	CASSLELGGTGELFF
once	TRBJ1-6	TRBV27	-	TGTGCCAGCAGTTTGGGCCGGGGGTCACCCCTCCACTTT	CASSLGRGSPLHF
once	TRBJ2-3	TRBV4-3	-	TGCGCCAGCAGCCAAGATCTCGCGGCAGATACGCAGTATTTT	CASSQDLAADTQYF
-	TRBJ1-1	TRBV6-1	TRBD1	TGTGCCAGCAGTGCGACAGGGTTTACTGAAGCTTTCTTT	CASSATGFTEAFF
once	TRBJ1-2	TRBV18	TRBD1	TGTGCCAGCTCGTCTTCAGGGGGCGAAAGTGGCTACACCTTC	CASSSSGGESGYTF
-	TRBJ2-1	TRBV7-2	TRBD2	TGTGCCAGCAGCTTAGCCGGTGGACTAGCGGGGGGTCTCTCCTACAATGAGCAGTTCTTC	CASSLAGGLAGGLSYNEQFF
-	TRBJ2-5	TRBV6-1	TRBD1	TGTGCCAGTCTCGAAGGGGGCTCGAAGACCCAGTACTTC	CASLEGGSKTQYF
-	TRBJ2-7	TRBV5-4	-	TGTGCCAGCAGCTTGGACGACCAGGGGATACACGAGCAGTACTTC	CASSLDDQGIHEQYF
-	TRBJ1-2	TRBV5-6	-	TGTGCCAGCAGCTTTTTGACAGGTCTTATTAGGTATGGCTACACCTTC	CASSFLTGLIRYGYTF
few	TRBJ1-6	TRBV28	-	TGTGCCAGCAGCAACTATAATTCACCCCTCCACTTT	CASSNYNSPLHF
-	TRBJ2-7	TRBV4-1	-	TGCGCCAGCAGCCAAGGTACAGGGAAGATTTACGAGCAGTACTTC	CASSQGTGKIYEQYF
once	TRBJ1-6	TRBV13	TRBD1	TGTGCCAGCAGCGCGGGACAGGAGAATTCACCCCTCCACTTT	CASSAGQENSPLHF
-	TRBJ2-6	TRBV25-1	-	TGTGCCAGCAGTGAGATAGGACAGACCCTCTCTGGGGCCAACGTCCTGACTTTC	CASSEIGQTLSGANVLTF
-	TRBJ2-7	TRBV6-1	TRBD1	TGTGCCAGCAAGGACAGGGGGTACGAGCAGTACTTC	CASKDRGYEQYF
-	TRBJ1-2	TRBV28	-	TGTGCCAGCAGAACACAGGGCGCCGATGGCTACACCTTC	CASRTQGADGYTF
once	TRBJ1-2	TRBV6-5	-	TGTGCCAGCAGTTCGGGGAAGGACAACTATGGCTACACCTTC	CASSSGKDNYGYTF
-	TRBJ1-5	TRBV28	TRBD1	TGTGCCAGCAGTTTCACAGGGGGAAGCAATCAGCCCCAGCATTTT	CASSFTGGSNQPQHF
-	TRBJ2-7	TRBV4-2	-	TGTGCCAGCAGCCAACCAGGACAAGCCTACGAGCAGTACTTC	CASSQPGQAYEQYF
-	TRBJ1-3	TRBV29-1	-	TGCAGCGTTGCGACAGCTGGAAACACCATATATTTT	CSVATAGNTIYF
-	TRBJ2-7	TRBV23-1	-	TGCGCCAGCAGTGCCCCGACGGGTACGAAAACCTACGAGCAGTACTTC	CASSAPTGTKTYEQYF
-	TRBJ1-2	TRBV9	-	TGTGCCAGCAGCGTAGGGGGGCTTAACTATGGCTACACCTTC	CASSVGGLNYGYTF
-	TRBJ1-2	TRBV2	-	TGTGCCAGCAGTGGACAGGATGCTAACTATGGCTACACCTTC	CASSGQDANYGYTF